The sequence of this T cell receptor beta chain was determined in a study of blood T cell repertoires in COVID-19. The data were produced by immunoSEQ multiplex PCR, yet TCRdb's version contains in-frame clones alone and is incomplete. The data hold approximately 140,000 clones, with around 80% observed a single time. From germline, CDR1 is LGHDT and CDR2 YNNKEL (reference sequence). The V gene lost 1 base and the J gene lost 5 bases, with 9 bases spanning the gap. The CDR3 covers 13 residues. The TCR was taken from a man in his forties with acute COVID-19. Sequencing input: PBMCs or T cells enriched from blood (not recorded which). The chain joins TRBV3-1 (or the pseudogene TRBV3-2) to TRBJ2-7; D remains ambiguous. This chain's CDR3 is CASSQGAVNEQYF. CDR3 DNA: TGTGCCAGCAGCCAAGGCGCCGTTAACGAGCAGTACTTC.